Presented here are 25 T cell receptor beta chains from one specimen sequenced in a study of blood T cell repertoires in COVID-19. Libraries were prepared by immunoSEQ multiplex PCR; TCRdb keeps only in-frame clonotypes and omits some of them. The sample consists of 140,000 to 150,000 clones, around 80% of them appearing once. The sample comprised peripheral blood. These receptors came from a man aged 65 to 85 who had recovered from COVID-19.

The chain is built from TRBV6-2 or TRBV6-3 and TRBJ1-1; no definite D call. Trimming cost V 0 bases and J 5 bases, with 10 bases left between them. This CDR3 is built from 14 residues. Per germline, CDR1 MNHEY and CDR2 SVGEGT. The CDR3 nucleotides are TGTGCCAGCAGTTACTCTCCCCACGGGACTGAAGCTTTCTTT. This encodes CASSYSPHGTEAFF.

The chain joins TRBV5-4 to TRBJ2-7, with D maybe TRBD2 (5 bases). The CDR3 contains 14 residues. CDR1 and CDR2 (germline): SGHNT, YYREEE (reference sequence). V was clipped by 3 bases and J by 7 bases, with 17 bases between them. CDR3 coding DNA: TGTGCCAGCAGCTCCGGGCCTCCAACGGGGGAGCAGTACTTC. Its protein product is CASSSGPPTGEQYF.

This sequence joins TRBV6-5 and TRBJ1-2; unclear D gene. V was shortened by 10 bases and J by 4 bases, with 13 bases between the two germline ends. Looked up from germline, CDR1 is MNHEY and CDR2 is SVGAGI. The CDR3 is 12 residues long. The CDR3 DNA sequence: TGTGCCATCGGCGGGGTTAGCTATGGCTACACCTTC. Translation gives CAIGGVSYGYTF.

In this sample, this clone turned up once. This chain uses TRBV9 with TRBJ2-3, with 10 bases that match TRBD2. Germline V gene data show CDR1 as SGDLS and CDR2 as YYNGEE. With V trimmed by 2 bases and J by 3 bases, 6 bases remained unmatched. This CDR3 spans 16 amino acids. This CDR3 is CASSVQAGGPTDTQYF. As DNA, the CDR3 is TGTGCCAGCAGCGTCCAAGCGGGAGGGCCAACAGATACGCAGTATTTT.

The rearrangement uses TRBV2 and TRBJ2-5; D is possibly TRBD2 (6 bases). The V gene lost 8 bases and the J gene lost 1 base, with 14 bases spanning the gap. Germline loops: CDR1 SNHLY, CDR2 FYNNEI. There are 14 residues in the CDR3. The CDR3 sequence: CASGGTSSQETQYF. The CDR3 DNA is TGTGCCAGCGGAGGTACTAGCAGCCAAGAGACCCAGTACTTC.

This chain connects TRBV2 to TRBJ2-7; 10 bases agree with TRBD2. Trimming removed 4 bases from V and 2 bases from J; junction bases left unmatched: 5. This CDR3 is built from 15 residues. The germline V gene has CDR1 SNHLY and CDR2 FYNNEI. CDR3 sequence (DNA): TGTGCCAGCAGTGTCCGTCTAGCGGGAGCCTACGAGCAGTACTTC. As protein: CASSVRLAGAYEQYF.

The genes are TRBV19 and TRBJ2-7, with no clear D. Trimming cost V 2 bases and J 3 bases, with 14 bases left between them. Germline lookup yields CDR1 LNHDA and CDR2 SQIVND (reference sequence). The CDR3 contains 15 residues. The CDR3 DNA reads as TGTGCCAGTAGTATAACCGGTTCCAGGATCTACGAGCAGTACTTC. This codes for CASSITGSRIYEQYF.

The chain employs TRBV10-2 and TRBJ1-2; 10 positions match TRBD1. The ends lost 6 bases at V and 2 bases at J; junction bases unmatched: 3. This CDR3 is 14 amino acids long. Germline values: CDR1 WSHSY, CDR2 SAAADI. CDR3 in amino acids: CASRGTGENYGYTF. Written as DNA, the CDR3 is TGCGCCAGCAGAGGGACAGGGGAGAACTATGGCTACACCTTC.

CDR3 nucleotides: TGTGCCAGCAGTCCGTGGGACAGATCCTACGAGCAGTACTTC. This codes for CASSPWDRSYEQYF. The rearrangement joins TRBV27 to TRBJ2-7; 7 nucleotides align to TRBD1. Germline V gives CDR1 MNHEY, CDR2 SMNVEV (reference sequence). V trimming: 5 bases; J trimming: 1 base; junction bases outside the gene matches: 5. There are 14 residues in the CDR3.

The rearrangement joins TRBV19 to TRBJ2-7; TRBD1 aligns across 7 bases. The CDR3 is 14 residues long. Trimming took 5 bases from V and 0 from J; bases not matched to a gene: 4. CDR1 LNHDA and CDR2 SQIVND come from the germline V gene (reference sequence). The CDR3 region is CASSGQATSYEQYF. CDR3 DNA sequence: TGTGCCAGTAGTGGACAGGCGACCTCCTACGAGCAGTACTTC.

The chain has TRBV27 and TRBJ2-2; weak D call: TRBD2 (5 bases). This CDR3 comprises 13 residues. Trimming pared 2 bases from V and 7 bases from J, leaving 8 bases between. Per germline, CDR1 MNHEY and CDR2 SMNVEV (reference sequence). CDR3: CASSLTRVGELFF. CDR3 in DNA: TGTGCCAGCAGTTTAACGAGGGTCGGGGAGCTGTTTTTT.

CDR3 region: CASSRTGTGSYETQYF. In nucleotides, the CDR3 is TGTGCCAGCAGCCGGACCGGGACAGGGTCGTATGAGACCCAGTACTTC. The genes are TRBV5-5 and TRBJ2-5; 9 positions match TRBD1. The germline gives CDR1 SGHKS, CDR2 YYEKEE (reference sequence). The CDR3 runs 16 residues. With V trimmed by 4 bases and J by 5 bases, 12 bases remained unmatched.

This sequence joins TRBV7-9 and TRBJ2-1; tentative D call: TRBD1 (7 bases). V lost 3 bases to trimming and J lost 7 bases, with 16 bases between them. Germline V gene sequence: CDR1 SEHNR, CDR2 FQNEAQ (reference sequence). This CDR3 spans 15 amino acids. CDR3 loop: CASSFWQGGRNEQFF. In nucleotides, the CDR3 is TGTGCCAGCAGCTTCTGGCAGGGGGGAAGAAATGAGCAGTTCTTC.

Concerning this clone: The junction departs from the called germline gene at one end, perhaps through a read error. The chain couples TRBV4-1 to TRBJ2-1; D possibly corresponds to TRBD2 (5 bases). The CDR3 is made up of 13 amino acids. Germline CDR1 reads MGHRA; CDR2 reads YSYEKL. CDR3 DNA: TGCGCCAGCAGTCAAGGGCCGGGAAATGAGCAGTTCTTC. It encodes CASSQGPGNEQFF.

The J gene is TRBJ1-6, the V gene TRBV6-1, with D hard to call. This CDR3 region has 12 residues. CDR1 MNHNS and CDR2 SASEGT come from the germline V gene. Trimming took off 2 bases at V and 11 bases at J, with 7 bases between the two ends. Here the CDR3 reads CASSESGTPLHF. The CDR3 region has the DNA TGTGCCAGCAGTGAATCCGGGACACCCCTCCACTTT.

Only one count was recorded for this clone. The chain recombines TRBV20-1 with TRBJ2-3, with a tentative D call TRBD2 (6 bases). V dropped 6 bases and J dropped 5 bases, with 9 bases sitting between them. The V gene's germline CDR1 is DFQATT and CDR2 SNEGSKA (reference sequence). The CDR3 extends over 11 amino acids. CDR3 in amino acids: CSAPGGDTQYF. As DNA, the CDR3 is TGCAGTGCCCCCGGGGGAGATACGCAGTATTTT.

The J gene is TRBJ1-6, the V gene TRBV7-2, with TRBD1 matching over 9 bases. The J segment lost 7 bases and the V segment lost 5 bases, leaving 6 bases of the junction unmatched. Per germline, CDR1 SGHTA and CDR2 FQGNSA. The CDR3 runs to 15 residues. CDR3 sequence reads: CASSGNRGRNSPLHF. The CDR3 nucleotides are TGTGCCAGCAGCGGGAACAGGGGGCGGAATTCACCCCTCCACTTT.

The chain combines TRBV6-1 with TRBJ1-2, with D hard to call. V shed 3 bases and J shed 4 bases, with 9 bases lying between them. Germline CDR1 and CDR2: MNHNS and SASEGT. The CDR3 spans 13 residues. The CDR3 sequence is CASSDPLAYGYTF. CDR3 nucleotides: TGTGCCAGCAGTGACCCCTTGGCCTATGGCTACACCTTC.

The rearrangement uses TRBV4-1 and TRBJ2-7, with 12 bases that match TRBD2. V shed 4 bases, J shed 0 bases, and the junction held 4 bases outside the gene matches. CDR1 and CDR2 (germline): MGHRA, YSYEKL. This CDR3 has 16 amino acids. CDR3 in DNA: TGCGCCAGCAGCCCTCAGACTAGCGGGAGCTCCTACGAGCAGTACTTC. Translation: CASSPQTSGSSYEQYF.

V usage is TRBV10-3 and J usage is TRBJ2-7; 8 nucleotides align to TRBD1. J gave up 2 bases and V 4 bases, and 4 bases lay outside the gene matches. Germline CDR1 reads ENHRY; CDR2 reads SYGVKD. The CDR3 has 14 residues. CDR3 in DNA: TGTGCCATCAGTGGACAGGGGTACCCCTACGAGCAGTACTTC. Its translation: CAISGQGYPYEQYF.

The J gene is TRBJ2-7, the V gene TRBV7-8; 7 bases match TRBD2. Germline assignment: CDR1 SGHVS and CDR2 FQNEAQ. The CDR3 totals 18 residues. V was clipped by 5 bases and J by 5 bases; unmatched bases: 21. CDR3 nucleotide sequence: TGTGCCAGCAGCCCCGGCGACGCGGGAGAGTCCGTTGCGGACGAGCAGTACTTC. Translation: CASSPGDAGESVADEQYF.

V is TRBV4-1 and J is TRBJ1-1, with D perhaps matching TRBD1 (5 bases). CDR1 and CDR2 (germline): MGHRA, YSYEKL. Trimming left V 4 bases short and J 4 bases short, with 13 bases between. This CDR3 contains 14 residues. CDR3 nucleotides: TGCGCCAGCAGCCTGGGGGGTGGGGGCACTGAAGCTTTCTTT. Amino acid sequence: CASSLGGGGTEAFF.

This clone is a singleton in its sample. Here the CDR3 reads CASSLVAGGGNAQYF. CDR3 bases: TGTGCCAGCAGCTTAGTGGCGGGAGGAGGTAATGCGCAGTACTTC. This chain connects TRBV7-8 to TRBJ2-7, with 8 bases identical to TRBD2. The germline gives CDR1 SGHVS, CDR2 FQNEAQ. CDR3 length equals 15 residues. Trimming removed 1 base from V and 9 bases from J; junction bases left unmatched: 11.

This chain uses TRBV2 with TRBJ2-7; 7 bases line up with TRBD1. J gave up 7 bases and V 3 bases, and 6 bases lay outside the gene matches. The CDR3 totals 13 residues. Germline lookup yields CDR1 SNHLY and CDR2 FYNNEI. CDR3 coding DNA: TGTGCCAGCAGTGAGACAGGGCGAGGGGAGCAGTACTTC. Protein: CASSETGRGEQYF.

Notes on this clone: One junction end does not reproduce the germline sequence, and a read error may be involved. The chain carries TRBV7-2 and TRBJ2-7, with D unresolved. The germline gives CDR1 SGHTA, CDR2 FQGNSA. CDR3 length: 13 residues. CDR3 region: CASSLDSILRRHF. The CDR3 nucleotides are TGTGCCAGCAGCTTAGACTCGATCCTCCGGCGGCACTTC.